These T cell receptor beta chains were read from a single sample in a study of blood T cells in healthy people across ages. TCRdb processed the 5' RACE reads anew with MiXCR; each CDR3 protein has one entry. In the table there are roughly 790,000 distinct CDR3 sequences, more than 40% of which are singletons. The sequenced sample was blood. Receptor source: a woman aged 60 to 75 in good health. Both conserved end residues are part of each CDR3. D genes are given only for firm matches. The size of a clone is reported for some rows only, either as once, few or many, or as a class for expanded clones.

j_call: TRBJ2-1; d_call: TRBD2; clone_size: few; v_call: TRBV7-2; cdr3_aa: CASSSPTSGRAVPYNEQFF; cdr3_nt: TGTGCCAGCAGCTCACCGACTAGCGGGAGGGCCGTACCCTACAATGAGCAGTTCTTC
j_call: TRBJ2-7; d_call: -; clone_size: -; v_call: TRBV5-1; cdr3_aa: CASSLTSWNEQYF; cdr3_nt: TGCGCCAGCAGCTTGACTAGTTGGAATGAGCAGTACTTC
j_call: TRBJ2-3; d_call: -; clone_size: -; v_call: TRBV20-1; cdr3_aa: CSARVGADTQYF; cdr3_nt: TGCAGTGCTAGAGTGGGGGCCGATACGCAGTATTTT
j_call: TRBJ2-7; d_call: -; clone_size: -; v_call: TRBV11-1; cdr3_aa: CASRLGLSEQYF; cdr3_nt: TGTGCCAGCAGGCTAGGACTTAGTGAGCAGTACTTC
j_call: TRBJ1-2; d_call: TRBD1; clone_size: -; v_call: TRBV5-1; cdr3_aa: CASSQKTGDPSGYTF; cdr3_nt: TGCGCCAGCAGCCAAAAGACAGGGGACCCTTCGGGCTACACCTTC
j_call: TRBJ2-3; d_call: -; clone_size: -; v_call: TRBV20-1; cdr3_aa: CSAPIGRLETQYF; cdr3_nt: TGCAGTGCTCCGATCGGTCGGCTGGAAACGCAGTATTTT
j_call: TRBJ1-6; d_call: -; clone_size: few; v_call: TRBV10-3; cdr3_aa: CAISESTGESSPLHF; cdr3_nt: TGTGCCATCAGTGAGTCTACAGGTGAAAGTTCACCCCTCCACTTT
j_call: TRBJ2-5; d_call: -; clone_size: -; v_call: TRBV3-1; cdr3_aa: CASSQTWAQYF; cdr3_nt: TGTGCCAGCAGCCAAACATGGGCCCAGTACTTC
j_call: TRBJ2-1; d_call: -; clone_size: few; v_call: TRBV7-2; cdr3_aa: CASTRGQPGDEQFF; cdr3_nt: TGTGCCAGCACCCGGGGACAACCAGGGGATGAGCAGTTCTTC
j_call: TRBJ2-5; d_call: -; clone_size: -; v_call: TRBV27; cdr3_aa: CASSLGPKLYF; cdr3_nt: TGTGCCAGCAGTTTAGGCCCTAAACTGTACTTC
j_call: TRBJ1-1; d_call: -; clone_size: -; v_call: TRBV27; cdr3_aa: CASSLGHGTEAFF; cdr3_nt: TGTGCCAGCAGTTTAGGCCATGGCACTGAAGCTTTCTTT
j_call: TRBJ2-5; d_call: -; clone_size: -; v_call: TRBV5-1; cdr3_aa: CASSLVEDGTQYF; cdr3_nt: TGCGCCAGCAGCTTGGTGGAGGACGGGACCCAGTACTTC
j_call: TRBJ2-1; d_call: TRBD2; clone_size: once; v_call: TRBV30; cdr3_aa: CAWSNGGDEQFF; cdr3_nt: TGTGCCTGGAGTAACGGGGGGGACGAGCAGTTCTTC
j_call: TRBJ1-2; d_call: TRBD1; clone_size: few; v_call: TRBV29-1; cdr3_aa: CSVETGRYGYTF; cdr3_nt: TGCAGCGTTGAGACAGGGCGCTATGGCTACACCTTC
j_call: TRBJ2-7; d_call: -; clone_size: few; v_call: TRBV6-1; cdr3_aa: CASSEGNYYEQYF; cdr3_nt: TGTGCCAGCAGTGAAGGGAACTACTACGAGCAGTACTTC
j_call: TRBJ2-7; d_call: TRBD1; clone_size: once; v_call: TRBV6-2/TRBV6-3; cdr3_aa: CASSFDRGYSYEQYF; cdr3_nt: TGTGCCAGCAGTTTCGACAGGGGCTACTCCTACGAGCAGTACTTC
j_call: TRBJ2-5; d_call: TRBD2; clone_size: -; v_call: TRBV6-5; cdr3_aa: CASSQNLGGETQYF; cdr3_nt: TGTGCCAGCAGTCAAAACCTCGGGGGGGAGACCCAGTACTTC
j_call: TRBJ2-6; d_call: -; clone_size: few; v_call: TRBV29-1; cdr3_aa: CSVPSVGANVLTF; cdr3_nt: TGCAGCGTTCCTAGCGTGGGGGCCAACGTCCTGACTTTC
j_call: TRBJ2-5; d_call: TRBD1; clone_size: -; v_call: TRBV7-2; cdr3_aa: CASNPMTGLETQYF; cdr3_nt: TGTGCCAGCAACCCCATGACAGGGCTTGAGACCCAGTACTTC
j_call: TRBJ2-3; d_call: TRBD2; clone_size: few; v_call: TRBV29-1; cdr3_aa: CSVDREAGSDTQYF; cdr3_nt: TGCAGCGTTGACCGGGAGGCGGGGTCAGATACGCAGTATTTT
j_call: TRBJ2-7; d_call: TRBD2; clone_size: -; v_call: TRBV20-1; cdr3_aa: CSARKRGGLGNEQYF; cdr3_nt: TGCAGTGCTAGAAAGCGGGGGGGCTTAGGCAATGAGCAGTACTTC
j_call: TRBJ2-1; d_call: -; clone_size: -; v_call: TRBV6-6; cdr3_aa: CASRPGSYNEQFF; cdr3_nt: TGTGCCAGCAGGCCCGGGAGTTACAATGAGCAGTTCTTC
j_call: TRBJ2-7; d_call: TRBD1; clone_size: -; v_call: TRBV2; cdr3_aa: CASSRDRDAYEQYF; cdr3_nt: TGTGCCAGCAGTAGAGACAGGGACGCCTACGAGCAGTACTTC
j_call: TRBJ2-3; d_call: -; clone_size: few; v_call: TRBV20-1; cdr3_aa: CSARNSTDTQYF; cdr3_nt: TGCAGTGCTAGAAACAGCACAGATACGCAGTATTTT
j_call: TRBJ1-2; d_call: TRBD1; clone_size: few; v_call: TRBV20-1; cdr3_aa: CSARVPGQGAYYGYTF; cdr3_nt: TGCAGTGCTAGAGTCCCTGGACAGGGGGCATACTATGGCTACACCTTC
j_call: TRBJ2-1; d_call: TRBD1; clone_size: -; v_call: TRBV27; cdr3_aa: CASSRVGIQDRAYNEQFF; cdr3_nt: TGTGCCAGCAGTCGGGTTGGTATCCAGGACAGGGCCTACAATGAGCAGTTCTTC
j_call: TRBJ2-7; d_call: TRBD2; clone_size: few; v_call: TRBV20-1; cdr3_aa: CSASPSGGRSYNEQYF; cdr3_nt: TGCAGTGCTAGTCCTAGCGGGGGGCGCTCCTACAATGAGCAGTACTTC
j_call: TRBJ1-1; d_call: -; clone_size: -; v_call: TRBV5-1; cdr3_aa: CASSPWDPQSRPFF; cdr3_nt: TGCGCCAGCAGCCCCTGGGACCCTCAGTCCCGCCCTTTCTTT
j_call: TRBJ2-5; d_call: -; clone_size: -; v_call: TRBV3-1; cdr3_aa: CASSLADGGPFREQYF; cdr3_nt: TGTGCCAGCAGCCTAGCTGACGGGGGGCCATTTCGGGAGCAGTACTTC
j_call: TRBJ2-5; d_call: TRBD2; clone_size: few; v_call: TRBV20-1; cdr3_aa: CSARSPSGETQYF; cdr3_nt: TGCAGTGCTAGGTCCCCTAGCGGAGAGACCCAGTACTTC
j_call: TRBJ2-6; d_call: -; clone_size: -; v_call: TRBV18; cdr3_aa: CASSSPGANVLTF; cdr3_nt: TGTGCCAGCTCATCCCCTGGGGCCAACGTCCTGACTTTC
j_call: TRBJ2-7; d_call: TRBD2; clone_size: -; v_call: TRBV20-1; cdr3_aa: CSASRGLAGAGEQYF; cdr3_nt: TGCAGTGCCAGTCGGGGACTAGCGGGAGCGGGCGAGCAGTACTTC
j_call: TRBJ2-1; d_call: TRBD1; clone_size: -; v_call: TRBV5-4; cdr3_aa: CASSLNHRGNEQFF; cdr3_nt: TGTGCCAGCAGCTTGAACCACAGGGGCAATGAGCAGTTCTTC
j_call: TRBJ2-7; d_call: -; clone_size: -; v_call: TRBV5-1; cdr3_aa: CASSFGSLPYF; cdr3_nt: TGCGCCAGCAGCTTTGGGAGTCTCCCGTACTTC
j_call: TRBJ1-1; d_call: TRBD1; clone_size: -; v_call: TRBV6-5; cdr3_aa: CASSYSRQGPRSTEAFF; cdr3_nt: TGTGCCAGCAGTTACTCGAGACAGGGTCCGAGGAGCACTGAAGCTTTCTTT
j_call: TRBJ1-2; d_call: -; clone_size: -; v_call: TRBV6-5; cdr3_aa: CASSQRQGWGYTF; cdr3_nt: TGTGCCAGCAGTCAGCGCCAGGGGTGGGGCTACACCTTC
j_call: TRBJ1-5; d_call: TRBD1; clone_size: -; v_call: TRBV30; cdr3_aa: CAWSTGQGNQPQHF; cdr3_nt: TGTGCCTGGAGTACTGGACAGGGCAATCAGCCCCAGCATTTT
j_call: TRBJ2-1; d_call: -; clone_size: many; v_call: TRBV12-3/TRBV12-4; cdr3_aa: CASSLGPVVDEQFF; cdr3_nt: TGTGCCAGCAGTTTGGGGCCCGTTGTCGATGAGCAGTTCTTC
j_call: TRBJ2-5; d_call: TRBD1; clone_size: -; v_call: TRBV5-1; cdr3_aa: CASSLFVNRGLWETQYF; cdr3_nt: TGCGCCAGCAGCTTGTTTGTGAACAGGGGGCTCTGGGAGACCCAGTACTTC
j_call: TRBJ2-1; d_call: TRBD2; clone_size: -; v_call: TRBV10-2; cdr3_aa: CGCGGPYNEQFF; cdr3_nt: TGCGGCTGCGGGGGACCCTACAATGAGCAGTTCTTC
j_call: TRBJ2-5; d_call: TRBD1; clone_size: -; v_call: TRBV7-9; cdr3_aa: CASRGQTSYNEQYF; cdr3_nt: TGTGCCAGCAGGGGACAGACTTCCTACAATGAGCAGTACTTC
j_call: TRBJ2-7; d_call: TRBD2; clone_size: few; v_call: TRBV3-1; cdr3_aa: CASSQGSSGGSYEQYF; cdr3_nt: TGTGCCAGCAGCCAAGGCTCTAGCGGGGGATCCTACGAGCAGTACTTC
j_call: TRBJ2-1; d_call: TRBD2; clone_size: -; v_call: TRBV11-3; cdr3_aa: CASSSSLAGGRAGEQFF; cdr3_nt: TGTGCCAGCAGCTCCTCTCTAGCGGGGGGGCGGGCCGGTGAGCAGTTCTTC
j_call: TRBJ1-2; d_call: -; clone_size: -; v_call: TRBV20-1; cdr3_aa: CSATHDRFYGYTF; cdr3_nt: TGCAGTGCTACCCACGACAGGTTTTATGGCTACACCTTC
j_call: TRBJ2-7; d_call: -; clone_size: -; v_call: TRBV19; cdr3_aa: CASSSTGSYNEQYF; cdr3_nt: TGTGCCAGCTCCTCGACAGGTTCCTACAATGAGCAGTACTTC
j_call: TRBJ2-1; d_call: -; clone_size: few; v_call: TRBV29-1; cdr3_aa: CSVEVGYNEQFF; cdr3_nt: TGCAGCGTTGAAGTTGGGTACAATGAGCAGTTCTTC
j_call: TRBJ2-7; d_call: TRBD1; clone_size: -; v_call: TRBV20-1; cdr3_aa: CSAAPRDRQKDEQYF; cdr3_nt: TGCAGTGCCGCACCTAGGGACAGGCAAAAGGACGAGCAGTACTTC
j_call: TRBJ2-5; d_call: -; clone_size: -; v_call: TRBV20-1; cdr3_aa: CSTTRTPRWVETQYF; cdr3_nt: TGCAGTACCACTCGGACCCCACGTTGGGTAGAGACCCAGTACTTC
j_call: TRBJ2-3; d_call: TRBD2; clone_size: few; v_call: TRBV4-1; cdr3_aa: CASSQELAGGGDTQYF; cdr3_nt: TGCGCCAGCAGCCAGGAACTAGCGGGGGGAGGAGATACGCAGTATTTT
j_call: TRBJ2-5; d_call: TRBD2; clone_size: many; v_call: TRBV10-3; cdr3_aa: CAISGSGGEETQYF; cdr3_nt: TGTGCCATCAGTGGTAGCGGGGGTGAAGAGACCCAGTACTTC